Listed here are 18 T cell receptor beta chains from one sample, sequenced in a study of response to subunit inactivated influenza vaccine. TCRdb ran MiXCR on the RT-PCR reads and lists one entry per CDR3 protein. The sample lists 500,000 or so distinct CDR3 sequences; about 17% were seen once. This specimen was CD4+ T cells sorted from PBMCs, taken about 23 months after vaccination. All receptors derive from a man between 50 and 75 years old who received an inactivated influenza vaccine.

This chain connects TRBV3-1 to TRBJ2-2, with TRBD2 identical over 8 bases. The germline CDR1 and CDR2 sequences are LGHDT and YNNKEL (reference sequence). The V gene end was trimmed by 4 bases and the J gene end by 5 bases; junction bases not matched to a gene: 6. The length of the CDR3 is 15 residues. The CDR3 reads CASSPFQRETGELFF. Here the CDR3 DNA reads TGTGCCAGCAGCCCGTTCCAGCGGGAGACCGGGGAGCTGTTTTTT.

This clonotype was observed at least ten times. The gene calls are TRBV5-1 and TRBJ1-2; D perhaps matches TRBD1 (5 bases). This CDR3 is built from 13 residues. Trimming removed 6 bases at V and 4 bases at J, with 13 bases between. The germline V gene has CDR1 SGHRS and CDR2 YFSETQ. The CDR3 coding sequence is TGCGCCAGCACCCATCAGGGTGGCTATGGCTACACCTTC. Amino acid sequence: CASTHQGGYGYTF.

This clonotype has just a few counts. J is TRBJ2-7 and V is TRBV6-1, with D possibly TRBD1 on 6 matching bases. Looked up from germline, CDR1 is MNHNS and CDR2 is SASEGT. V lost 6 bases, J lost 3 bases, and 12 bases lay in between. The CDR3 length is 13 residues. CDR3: CASRPDSYYEQYF. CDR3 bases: TGTGCCAGCAGACCGGACAGTTACTACGAGCAGTACTTC.

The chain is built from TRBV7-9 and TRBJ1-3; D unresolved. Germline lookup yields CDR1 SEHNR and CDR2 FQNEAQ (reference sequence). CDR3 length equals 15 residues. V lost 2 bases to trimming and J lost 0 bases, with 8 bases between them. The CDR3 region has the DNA TGTGCCAGCAGCTTAATAGCGAGCTCTGGAAACACCATATATTTT. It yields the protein CASSLIASSGNTIYF.

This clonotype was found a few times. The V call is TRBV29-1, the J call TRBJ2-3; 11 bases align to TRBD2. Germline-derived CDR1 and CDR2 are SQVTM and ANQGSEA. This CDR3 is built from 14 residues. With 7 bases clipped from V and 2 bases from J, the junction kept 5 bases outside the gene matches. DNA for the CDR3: TGCAGCGCCTTGGGACTAGCGGTCACAGATACGCAGTATTTT. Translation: CSALGLAVTDTQYF.

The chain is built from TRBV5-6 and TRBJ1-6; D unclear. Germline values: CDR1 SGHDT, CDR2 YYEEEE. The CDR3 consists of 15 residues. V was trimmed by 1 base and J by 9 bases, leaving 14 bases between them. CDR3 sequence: CASSLTGIKRSPLHF. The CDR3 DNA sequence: TGTGCCAGCAGCTTGACCGGGATCAAACGTTCACCCCTCCACTTT.

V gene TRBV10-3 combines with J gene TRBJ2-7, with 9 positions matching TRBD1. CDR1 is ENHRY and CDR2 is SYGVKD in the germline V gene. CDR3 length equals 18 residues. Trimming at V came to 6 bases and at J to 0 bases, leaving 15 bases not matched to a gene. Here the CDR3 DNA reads TGTGCCATCAGCCGGGTCCCGGGACAGGGATCGGCCTCCTACGAGCAGTACTTC. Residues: CAISRVPGQGSASYEQYF.

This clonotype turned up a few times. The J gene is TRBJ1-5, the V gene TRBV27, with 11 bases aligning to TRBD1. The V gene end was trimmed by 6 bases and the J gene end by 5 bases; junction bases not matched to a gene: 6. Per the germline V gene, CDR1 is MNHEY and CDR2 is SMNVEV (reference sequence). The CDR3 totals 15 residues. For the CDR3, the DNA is TGTGCCAGCAGAGCCGGGACAGGGGGACATCAGCCCCAGCATTTT. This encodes CASRAGTGGHQPQHF.

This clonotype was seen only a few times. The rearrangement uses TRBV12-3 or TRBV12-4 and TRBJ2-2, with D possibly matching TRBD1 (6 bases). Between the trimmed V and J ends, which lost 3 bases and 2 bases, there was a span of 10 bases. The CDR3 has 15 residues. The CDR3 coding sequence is TGTGCCAGCAGTTTTTACAGGGACAACACCGGGGAGCTGTTTTTT. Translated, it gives CASSFYRDNTGELFF.

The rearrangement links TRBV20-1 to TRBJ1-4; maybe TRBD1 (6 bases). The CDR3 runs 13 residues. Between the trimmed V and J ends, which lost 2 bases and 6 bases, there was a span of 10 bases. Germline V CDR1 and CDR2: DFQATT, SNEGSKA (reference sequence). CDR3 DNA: TGCAGTGCTAGAAGGACAGTAGATGAAAAACTGTTTTTT. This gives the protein CSARRTVDEKLFF.

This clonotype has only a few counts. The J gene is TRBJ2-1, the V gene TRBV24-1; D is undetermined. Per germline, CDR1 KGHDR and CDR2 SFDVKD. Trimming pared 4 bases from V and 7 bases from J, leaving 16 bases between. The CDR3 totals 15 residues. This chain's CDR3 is CATSERTRLSNEQFF. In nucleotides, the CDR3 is TGTGCCACCAGTGAACGAACCCGACTGAGTAATGAGCAGTTCTTC.

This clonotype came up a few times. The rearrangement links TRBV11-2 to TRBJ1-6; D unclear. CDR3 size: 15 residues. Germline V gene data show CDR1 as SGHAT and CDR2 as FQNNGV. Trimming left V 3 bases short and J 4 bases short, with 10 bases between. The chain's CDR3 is CASSFVTAYNSPLHF. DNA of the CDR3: TGTGCCAGCAGCTTTGTAACAGCTTATAATTCACCCCTCCACTTT.

The CDR3 loop is CASSLVDKITEAFF. Written as DNA, the CDR3 is TGTGCCAGCAGCTTAGTAGACAAGATCACTGAAGCTTTCTTT. The chain recombines TRBV5-4 with TRBJ1-1; the D is unclear. Germline values: CDR1 SGHNT, CDR2 YYREEE (reference sequence). With 2 bases removed from V and 4 bases from J, the gap between germline ends came to 12 bases. The CDR3 is 14 amino acids.

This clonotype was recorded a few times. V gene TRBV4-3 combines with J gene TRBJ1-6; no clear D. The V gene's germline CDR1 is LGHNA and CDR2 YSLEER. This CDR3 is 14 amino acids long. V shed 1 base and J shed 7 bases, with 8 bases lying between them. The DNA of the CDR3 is TGCGCCAGCAGCCAAGCCGCGGGAAATTCACCCCTCCACTTT. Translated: CASSQAAGNSPLHF.

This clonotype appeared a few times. The CDR3 DNA reads TGCGCCAGCAGCTTGAGGACGCGGGCATCGATGAACACTGAAGCTTTCTTT. This codes for CASSLRTRASMNTEAFF. V and J are TRBV5-1 and TRBJ1-1; unclear D gene. The CDR3 sequence is 17 residues long. Looked up from germline, CDR1 is SGHRS and CDR2 is YFSETQ. The V gene lost 1 base and the J gene lost 0 bases, with 16 bases spanning the gap.

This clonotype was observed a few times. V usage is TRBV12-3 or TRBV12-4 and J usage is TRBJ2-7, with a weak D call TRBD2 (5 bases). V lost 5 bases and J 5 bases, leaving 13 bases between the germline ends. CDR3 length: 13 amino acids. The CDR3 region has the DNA TGTGCCAGCAGTAAAGAGGGTCTCCACGAGCAGTACTTC. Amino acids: CASSKEGLHEQYF.

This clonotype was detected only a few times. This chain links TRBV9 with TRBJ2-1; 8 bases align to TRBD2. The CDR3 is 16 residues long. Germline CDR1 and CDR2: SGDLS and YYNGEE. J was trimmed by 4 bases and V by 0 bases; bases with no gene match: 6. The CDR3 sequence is CASSVAAGVGYNEQFF. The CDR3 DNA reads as TGTGCCAGCAGCGTAGCAGCGGGAGTAGGTTACAATGAGCAGTTCTTC.

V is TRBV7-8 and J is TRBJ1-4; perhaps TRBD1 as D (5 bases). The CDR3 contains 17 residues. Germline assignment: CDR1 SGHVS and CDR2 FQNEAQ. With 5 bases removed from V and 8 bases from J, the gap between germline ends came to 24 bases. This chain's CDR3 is CASSLGHGRGIGEKLFF. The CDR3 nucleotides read TGTGCCAGCAGCCTAGGGCACGGCCGGGGGATTGGAGAAAAACTGTTTTTT. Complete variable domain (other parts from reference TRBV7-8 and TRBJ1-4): GAGVSQSPRYKVAKRGQDVALRCDPISGHVSLFWYQQALGQGPEFLTYFQNEAQLDKSGLPSDRFFAERPEGSVSTLKIQRTQQEDSAVYLCASSLGHGRGIGEKLFFGSGTQLSVL.